The 7 T cell receptor beta chains in this list originate from one sample, sequenced in a study of shared clonotypes between healthy human individuals. TCRdb's copy holds only in-frame clones and misses some; the assay was immunoSEQ multiplex PCR. The repertoire holds approximately 1.5 million clones, with approximately 98.5% as singletons. The sample consisted of naive CD4+ T cells sorted from blood. Subset indicated: CD45RA+ positively selected. These receptor sequences come from a man under 40 in good health.

V usage is TRBV19 and J usage is TRBJ1-5, with a weak D call TRBD1 (6 bases). CDR3 length: 15 amino acids. V shed 5 bases and J shed 2 bases, with 13 bases lying between them. Germline V gene sequence: CDR1 LNHDA, CDR2 SQIVND (reference sequence). The CDR3 spells CASSLQGKGNQPQHF. As DNA, the CDR3 is TGTGCCAGTAGTCTACAGGGAAAGGGCAATCAGCCCCAGCATTTT.

The chain employs TRBV9 and TRBJ1-5; the D is unclear. The CDR3 runs 15 residues. The germline CDR1 and CDR2 sequences are SGDLS and YYNGEE. V was clipped by 0 bases and J by 3 bases, with 10 bases between them. The CDR3 DNA is TGTGCCAGCAGCGTAGCCGGCAGCCCCAATCAGCCCCAGCATTTT. Translating gives CASSVAGSPNQPQHF. Using reference TRBV9 and TRBJ1-5 for the parts outside the CDR3, the full variable domain is DSGVTQTPKHLITATGQRVTLRCSPRSGDLSVYWYQQSLDQGLQFLIQYYNGEERAKGNILERFSAQQFPDLHSELNLSSLELGDSALYFCASSVAGSPNQPQHFGDGTRLSIL.

This chain connects TRBV15 to TRBJ2-1, with 8 bases aligning to TRBD1. This CDR3 is built from 16 residues. CDR1 and CDR2 from the germline V gene are LNHNV and YYDKDF (reference sequence). V was pared by 3 bases and J by 3 bases, with 7 bases of the junction left unmatched. The CDR3 nucleotides are TGTGCCACCAGCAGGGATCGGACAGGGCGCTACAATGAGCAGTTCTTC. Amino acid sequence: CATSRDRTGRYNEQFF.

The V and J genes are TRBV7-2 and TRBJ2-7; TRBD2 matches 14 bases. The CDR3 consists of 18 residues. Losses at the gene ends were 1 base for V and 2 bases for J; bases not matched to a gene: 7. The germline V gene encodes CDR1 SGHTA and CDR2 FQGNSA. The CDR3 bases are TGTGCCAGCAGCTTAGTTGGGACTAGCGGGGGATTCCCCTACGAGCAGTACTTC. Translated: CASSLVGTSGGFPYEQYF.

The chain uses TRBV27 and TRBJ2-2; D is undetermined. Looked up from germline, CDR1 is MNHEY and CDR2 is SMNVEV (reference sequence). This CDR3 spans 14 amino acids. V was cut by 6 bases and J by 7 bases, with 15 bases left in between. As DNA, the CDR3 is TGTGCCAGCAGGATTAGTCGGGCTGGCGGGGAGCTGTTTTTT. Encoded protein: CASRISRAGGELFF.

The chain has TRBV27 and TRBJ2-1; D possibly corresponds to TRBD2 (6 bases). The CDR3 length is 16 residues. Trimming took 1 base from V and 6 from J, leaving 16 bases between them. Per germline, CDR1 MNHEY and CDR2 SMNVEV (reference sequence). CDR3 protein: CASSLLVRDDLNEQFF. The CDR3 DNA reads TGTGCCAGCAGTTTATTAGTGCGGGATGACCTCAATGAGCAGTTCTTC.

The chain couples TRBV7-9 to TRBJ2-4; 7 bases match TRBD2. V lost 4 bases and J lost 0; bases outside the gene matches: 9. The CDR3 length is 17 residues. CDR1 and CDR2 from the germline V gene are SEHNR and FQNEAQ (reference sequence). The CDR3 DNA reads as TGTGCCAGCAGCTCCCCTTTCAGGGAGGGAGCCAAAAACATTCAGTACTTC. It specifies CASSSPFREGAKNIQYF.